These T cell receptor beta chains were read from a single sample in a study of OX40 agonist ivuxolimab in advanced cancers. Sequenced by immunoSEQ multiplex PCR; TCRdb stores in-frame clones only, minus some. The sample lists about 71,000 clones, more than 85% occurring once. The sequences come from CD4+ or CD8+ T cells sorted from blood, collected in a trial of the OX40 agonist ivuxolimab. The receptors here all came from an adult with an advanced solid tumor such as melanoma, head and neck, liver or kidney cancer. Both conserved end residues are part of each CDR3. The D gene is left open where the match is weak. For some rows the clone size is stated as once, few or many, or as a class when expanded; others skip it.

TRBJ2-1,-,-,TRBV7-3,TGTGCCAGCAGCCCCGACCCGAGGGTGGGTGAGCAGTTCTTC,CASSPDPRVGEQFF
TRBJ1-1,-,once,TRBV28,TGTGCCAGCAGTTTATTCTCCCGACAGAACACTGAAGCTTTCTTT,CASSLFSRQNTEAFF
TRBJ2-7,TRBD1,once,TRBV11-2,TGTGCCAGCAGCCCTAGACAGGGTAGCTCCTACGAGCAGTACTTC,CASSPRQGSSYEQYF
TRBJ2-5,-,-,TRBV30,TGTGCCTGGAGTGTAAAGGGGCGCGAGACCCAGTACTTC,CAWSVKGRETQYF
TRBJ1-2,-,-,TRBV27,TGTGCCAGCAGTTTATCGGGGACATATGGCTACACCTTC,CASSLSGTYGYTF
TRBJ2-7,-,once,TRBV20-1,TGCAGTGCCAACTACGAGCAGTACTTC,CSANYEQYF
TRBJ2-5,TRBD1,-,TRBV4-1,TGCGCCAGCAGCCAAGGTTTCGGACAGGGCGAAGAGACCCAGTACTTC,CASSQGFGQGEETQYF
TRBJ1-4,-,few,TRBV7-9,TGTGCCAGCAGCCCACGAGGGACTCAACATGAAAAACTGTTTTTT,CASSPRGTQHEKLFF
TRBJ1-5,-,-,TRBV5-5,TGTGCCAGCAGCTCCCAGGGGACTAGCAATCAGCCCCAGCATTTT,CASSSQGTSNQPQHF
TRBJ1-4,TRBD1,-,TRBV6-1,TGTGCCAGCAGACCTGGACAGGGGCAGGAAAAACTGTTTTTT,CASRPGQGQEKLFF
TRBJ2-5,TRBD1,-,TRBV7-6,TGTGCCAGCAGCTCCACTCCGGGACAGGGGGGCGGAGAGACCCAGTACTTC,CASSSTPGQGGGETQYF
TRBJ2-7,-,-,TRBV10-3,TGTGCCATCAGTGAGCGCGGGACTGGACGCAACGAGCAGTACTTC,CAISERGTGRNEQYF
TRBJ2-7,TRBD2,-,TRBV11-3,TGTGCCAGCAGCTTGGGGACTAGCGGTACCTACGAGCAGTACTTC,CASSLGTSGTYEQYF
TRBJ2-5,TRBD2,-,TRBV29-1,TGCAGCGTTGCTACTAGCGGGAGCCTGTTAGGGACCCAGTACTTC,CSVATSGSLLGTQYF
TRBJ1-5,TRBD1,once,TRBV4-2,TGTGCCAGCAGCCAAGATATCGGGACAGGCTATTATAGCAATCAGCCCCAGCATTTT,CASSQDIGTGYYSNQPQHF
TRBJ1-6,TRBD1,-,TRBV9,TGTGCCAGCAGCGCCCCAGGGGGTTATGCACCCCTCCACTTT,CASSAPGGYAPLHF
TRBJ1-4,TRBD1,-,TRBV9,TGTGCCAGCAGCGCAGATCTCAGGGGGCAAAGTGAAAAACTGTTTTTT,CASSADLRGQSEKLFF
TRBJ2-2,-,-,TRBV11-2,TGTGCCAGCAGCTTAAACGGGAGAGGGACCGGGGAGCTGTTTTTT,CASSLNGRGTGELFF
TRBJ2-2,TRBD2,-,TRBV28,TGTGCCAGCAGTCTTTGGACTAGCGGCGCCGGGGAGCTGTTTTTT,CASSLWTSGAGELFF
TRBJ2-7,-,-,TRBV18,TGTGCCAGCTCGAGGGACACCTTAGCCTACGAGCAGTACTTC,CASSRDTLAYEQYF
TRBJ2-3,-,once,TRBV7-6,TGTGCCAGCTTGCTGGAAGATACGCAGTATTTT,CASLLEDTQYF
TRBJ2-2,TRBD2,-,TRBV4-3,TGCGCCAGCAGCCAACGACTAGCGGGAGACGGGGAGCTGTTTTTT,CASSQRLAGDGELFF
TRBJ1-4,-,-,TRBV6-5,TGTGCCAGCAGACCTTGGACGGATGAAAAACTGTTTTTT,CASRPWTDEKLFF
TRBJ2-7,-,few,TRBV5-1,TGCGCCAGCAGCCCGGAGGCAGGGCGCTCCTACGAGCAGTACTTC,CASSPEAGRSYEQYF
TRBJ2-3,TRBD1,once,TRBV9,TGTGCCAGCAGCGAGACAGGGGCATCAGATACGCAGTATTTT,CASSETGASDTQYF
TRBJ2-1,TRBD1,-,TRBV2,TGTGCCAGCAGTCGCAACAGGGGGGCAATCAATGAGCAGTTCTTC,CASSRNRGAINEQFF
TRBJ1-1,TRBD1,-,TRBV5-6,TGTGCCAGCAGTTTCACCAGGGGGACTGACACTGAAGCTTTCTTT,CASSFTRGTDTEAFF
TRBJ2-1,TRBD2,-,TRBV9,TGTGCCAGCAGCGCCCGGACTAGCTACAATGAGCAGTTCTTC,CASSARTSYNEQFF
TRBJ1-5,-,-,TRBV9,TGTGCCAGCAGCGTAGCTACGGATCAGCCCCAGCATTTT,CASSVATDQPQHF
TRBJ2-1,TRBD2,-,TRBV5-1,TGCGCCAGCAGCTTGTTTACTAGCGGGGGCGATGAGCAGTTCTTC,CASSLFTSGGDEQFF
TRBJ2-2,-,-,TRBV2,TGTGCCAGCAGAGACGGGAGTGGGGCCGGGGAGCTGTTTTTT,CASRDGSGAGELFF
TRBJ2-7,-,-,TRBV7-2,TGTGCCAGCAGCTCGACAGTCTACGAGCAGTACTTC,CASSSTVYEQYF
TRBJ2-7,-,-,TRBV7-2,TGTGCCAGCAGCTCACTGATCTCCTACGAGCAGTACTTC,CASSSLISYEQYF
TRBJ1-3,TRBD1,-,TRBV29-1,TGCAGCGTTGAAACGTGGACAGGGACTGGAAACACCATATATTTT,CSVETWTGTGNTIYF